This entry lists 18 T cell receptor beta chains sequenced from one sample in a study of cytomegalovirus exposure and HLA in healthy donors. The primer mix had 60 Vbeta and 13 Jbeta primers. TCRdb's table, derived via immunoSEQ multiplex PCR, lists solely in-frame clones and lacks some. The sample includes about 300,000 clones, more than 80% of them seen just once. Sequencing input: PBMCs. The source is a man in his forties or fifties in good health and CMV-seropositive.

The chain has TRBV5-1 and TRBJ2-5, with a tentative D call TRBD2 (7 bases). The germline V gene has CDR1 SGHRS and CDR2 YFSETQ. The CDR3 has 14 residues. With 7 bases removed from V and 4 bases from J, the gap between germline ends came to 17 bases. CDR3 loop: CASGGGRAVETQYF. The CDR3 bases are TGCGCCAGCGGAGGGGGGAGGGCCGTAGAGACCCAGTACTTC. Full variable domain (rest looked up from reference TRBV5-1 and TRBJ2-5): KAGVTQTPRYLIKTRGQQVTLSCSPISGHRSVSWYQQTPGQGLQFLFEYFSETQRNKGNFPGRFSGRQFSNSRSEMNVSTLELGDSALYLCASGGGRAVETQYFGPGTRLLVL.

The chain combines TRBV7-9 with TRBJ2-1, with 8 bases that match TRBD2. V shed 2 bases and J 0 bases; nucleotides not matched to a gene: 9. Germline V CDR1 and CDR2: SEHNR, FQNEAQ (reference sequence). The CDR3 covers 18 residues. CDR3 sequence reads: CASSLRPSGSSSYNEQFF. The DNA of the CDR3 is TGTGCCAGCAGCTTACGGCCTAGCGGGTCGAGCTCCTACAATGAGCAGTTCTTC.

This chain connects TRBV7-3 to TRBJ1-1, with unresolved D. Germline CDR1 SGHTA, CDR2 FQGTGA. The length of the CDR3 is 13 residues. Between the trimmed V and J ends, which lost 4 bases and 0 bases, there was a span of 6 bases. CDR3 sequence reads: CASSSQMNTEAFF. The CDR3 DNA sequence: TGTGCCAGCAGCTCTCAGATGAACACTGAAGCTTTCTTT.

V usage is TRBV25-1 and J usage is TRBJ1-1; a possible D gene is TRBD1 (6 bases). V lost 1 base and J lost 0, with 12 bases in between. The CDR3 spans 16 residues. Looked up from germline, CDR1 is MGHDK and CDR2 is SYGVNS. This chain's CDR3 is CASSESWPGVNTEAFF. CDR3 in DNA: TGTGCCAGCAGTGAATCATGGCCAGGGGTGAACACTGAAGCTTTCTTT.

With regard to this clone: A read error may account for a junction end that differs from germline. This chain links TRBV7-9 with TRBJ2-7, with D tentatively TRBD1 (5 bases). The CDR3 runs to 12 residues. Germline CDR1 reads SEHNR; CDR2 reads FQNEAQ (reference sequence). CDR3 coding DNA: TGTTCCAGCAGCCAGGGTTCCATCGAGCAGTACTTC. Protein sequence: CSSSQGSIEQYF.

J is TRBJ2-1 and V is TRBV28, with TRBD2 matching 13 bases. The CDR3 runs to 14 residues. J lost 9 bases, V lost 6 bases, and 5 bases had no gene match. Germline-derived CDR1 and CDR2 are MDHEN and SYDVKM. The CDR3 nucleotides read TGTGCCAGCAGGACACTAGCGGGAGGGCTTGAGCAGTTCTTC. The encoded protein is CASRTLAGGLEQFF.

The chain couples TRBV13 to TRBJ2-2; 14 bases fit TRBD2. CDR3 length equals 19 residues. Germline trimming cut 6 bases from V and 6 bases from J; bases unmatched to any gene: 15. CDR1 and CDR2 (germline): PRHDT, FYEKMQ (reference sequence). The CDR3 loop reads CASRKNRAGTSGRAGELFF. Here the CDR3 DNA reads TGTGCCAGCAGGAAAAATAGAGCCGGGACTAGCGGGAGAGCCGGGGAGCTGTTTTTT.

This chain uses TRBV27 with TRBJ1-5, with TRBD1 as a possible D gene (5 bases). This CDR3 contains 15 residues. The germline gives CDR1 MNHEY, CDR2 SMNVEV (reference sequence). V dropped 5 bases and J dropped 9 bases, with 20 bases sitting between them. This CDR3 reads CASSPSGLSGSPQHF. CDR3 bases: TGTGCCAGCAGTCCCTCGGGACTCTCGGGATCGCCCCAGCATTTT.

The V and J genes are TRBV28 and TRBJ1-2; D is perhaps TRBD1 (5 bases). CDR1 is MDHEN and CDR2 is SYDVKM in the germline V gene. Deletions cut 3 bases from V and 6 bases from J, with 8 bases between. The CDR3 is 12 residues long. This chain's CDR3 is CASSLPRDGYTF. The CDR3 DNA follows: TGTGCCAGCAGTTTGCCCAGGGATGGCTACACCTTC.

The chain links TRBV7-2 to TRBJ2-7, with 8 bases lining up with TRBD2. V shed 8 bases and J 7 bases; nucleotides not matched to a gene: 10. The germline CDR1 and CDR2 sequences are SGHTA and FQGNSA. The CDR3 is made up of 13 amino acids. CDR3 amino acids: CASVFGRVGEQYF. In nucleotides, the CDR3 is TGTGCCAGCGTTTTCGGGAGGGTGGGAGAGCAGTACTTC.

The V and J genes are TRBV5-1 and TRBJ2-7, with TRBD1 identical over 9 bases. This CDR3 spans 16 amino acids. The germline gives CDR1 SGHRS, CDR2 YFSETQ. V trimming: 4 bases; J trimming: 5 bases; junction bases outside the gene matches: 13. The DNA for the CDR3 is TGCGCCAGCAGCCCCCCGGGCGGGACAGGGAATCACGAGCAGTACTTC. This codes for CASSPPGGTGNHEQYF.

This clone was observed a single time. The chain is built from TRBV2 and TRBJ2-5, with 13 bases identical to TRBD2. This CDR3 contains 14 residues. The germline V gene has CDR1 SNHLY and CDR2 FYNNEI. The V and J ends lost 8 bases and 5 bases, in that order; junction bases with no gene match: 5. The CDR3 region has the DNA TGTGCCAGCCCGGGACTAGCGGGAAAGGAGACCCAGTACTTC. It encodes CASPGLAGKETQYF.

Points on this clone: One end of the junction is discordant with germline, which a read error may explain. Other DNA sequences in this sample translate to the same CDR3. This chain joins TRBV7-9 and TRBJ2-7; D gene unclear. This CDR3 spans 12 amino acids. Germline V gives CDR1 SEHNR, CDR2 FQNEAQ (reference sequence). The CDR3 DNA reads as TGTTCCAGCAGCTTAGCCACCTACGAGCAGTACTTC. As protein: CSSSLATYEQYF.

CDR3 bases: TGTGCCAGCAGTCCCGGACAGGGGGCCTACGAGCAGTACTTC. It translates to CASSPGQGAYEQYF. The rearrangement uses TRBV27 and TRBJ2-7; 10 bases match TRBD1. The trim removed 5 bases at V and 2 bases at J, leaving 3 bases unmatched. This CDR3 comprises 14 residues. Germline V gene data show CDR1 as MNHEY and CDR2 as SMNVEV (reference sequence).

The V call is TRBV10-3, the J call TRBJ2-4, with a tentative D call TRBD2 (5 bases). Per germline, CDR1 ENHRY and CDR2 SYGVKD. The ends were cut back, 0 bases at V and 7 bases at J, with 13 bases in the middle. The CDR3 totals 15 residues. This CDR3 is CAISESFRSGNIQYF. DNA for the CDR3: TGTGCCATCAGTGAGTCATTCCGGTCGGGGAACATTCAGTACTTC.

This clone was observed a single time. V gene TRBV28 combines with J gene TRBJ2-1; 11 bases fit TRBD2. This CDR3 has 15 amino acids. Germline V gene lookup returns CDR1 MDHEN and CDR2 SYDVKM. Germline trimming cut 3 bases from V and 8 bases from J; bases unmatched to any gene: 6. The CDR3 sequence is CASSFLTSGTHEQFF. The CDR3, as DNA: TGTGCCAGCAGTTTCTTGACTAGCGGGACCCATGAGCAGTTCTTC.

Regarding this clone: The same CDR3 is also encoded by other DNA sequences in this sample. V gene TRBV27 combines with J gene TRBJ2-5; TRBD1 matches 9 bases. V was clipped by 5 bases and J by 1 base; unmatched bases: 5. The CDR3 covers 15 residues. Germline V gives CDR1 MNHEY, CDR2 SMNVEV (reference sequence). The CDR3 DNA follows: TGTGCCAGCAGTACCCGGGACAGGGTCCAAGAGACCCAGTACTTC. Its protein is CASSTRDRVQETQYF.

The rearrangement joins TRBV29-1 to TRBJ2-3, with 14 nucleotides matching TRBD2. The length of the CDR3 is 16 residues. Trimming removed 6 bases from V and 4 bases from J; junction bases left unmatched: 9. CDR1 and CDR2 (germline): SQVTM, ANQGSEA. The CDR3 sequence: CSVWLGLAGVPDTQYF. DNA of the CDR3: TGCAGCGTGTGGTTGGGACTAGCGGGAGTTCCAGATACGCAGTATTTT.